This T cell receptor (beta chain) was identified during a study of CD8+CD57+ T cells in acquired aplastic anemia. Across the study: CD4+ cell libraries from healthy donors averaged around 11 million reads.

Study outcomes and limitations: Approximately 27 CD8+ CDR3 sequences occurred in both the patients and the controls. CD8+ Simpson's diversity showed no significant patient-control difference.

The template for TCR beta VDJ and CDR3 sequence profiling was genomic DNA. TCRdb analysed the reads with MiXCR anew, one entry per CDR3 protein. The table has around 180,000 distinct CDR3 sequences, about 60% seen once. For this clonotype: The antigen is not known.

The material sequenced was sorted CD4+, CD8+, or CD8+CD57+ T cells (not recorded which) from PBMCs. This TCR was sampled from a human donor in good health.

The CDR3 DNA is TGTGCCAGCAGCTTAGCGCGAACGGGGGAGCAGTACTTC. Translated: CASSLARTGEQYF. This chain links TRBV7-2 with TRBJ2-7; maybe TRBD2 (5 bases). Germline V gives CDR1 SGHTA, CDR2 FQGNSA. This CDR3 contains 13 residues. V was cut by 0 bases and J by 7 bases, with 10 bases left in between.